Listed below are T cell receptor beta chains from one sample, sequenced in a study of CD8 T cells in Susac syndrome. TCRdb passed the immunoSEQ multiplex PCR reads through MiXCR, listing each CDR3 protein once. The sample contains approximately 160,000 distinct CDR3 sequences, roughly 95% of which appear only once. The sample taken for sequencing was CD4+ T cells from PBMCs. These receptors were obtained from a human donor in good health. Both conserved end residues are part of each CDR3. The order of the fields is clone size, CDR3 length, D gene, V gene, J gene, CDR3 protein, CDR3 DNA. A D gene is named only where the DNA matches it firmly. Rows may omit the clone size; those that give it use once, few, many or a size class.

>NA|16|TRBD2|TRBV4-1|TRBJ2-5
CASSPRLAGGRETQYF
TGCGCCAGCAGCCCTCGACTAGCGGGGGGGCGAGAGACCCAGTACTTC
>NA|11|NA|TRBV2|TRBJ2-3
CASRSSDTQYF
TGTGCCAGCAGAAGTTCAGATACGCAGTATTTT
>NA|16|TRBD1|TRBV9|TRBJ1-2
CASSTTGTGDNYGYTF
TGTGCCAGCAGCACTACCGGGACAGGCGATAACTATGGCTACACCTTC
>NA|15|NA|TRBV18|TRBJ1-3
CASPVPGLAGNTIYF
TGTGCCAGCCCCGTCCCGGGCCTGGCTGGAAACACCATATATTTT
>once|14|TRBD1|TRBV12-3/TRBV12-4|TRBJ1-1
CASSFRGGNTEAFF
TGTGCCAGCAGTTTTAGAGGGGGCAACACTGAAGCTTTCTTT
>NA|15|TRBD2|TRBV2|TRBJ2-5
CASSEGGLGGETQYF
TGTGCCAGCAGTGAAGGGGGACTAGGTGGAGAGACCCAGTACTTC
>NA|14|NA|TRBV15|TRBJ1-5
CATSRDRGGQPQHF
TGTGCCACCAGCAGAGACAGGGGCGGTCAGCCCCAGCATTTT
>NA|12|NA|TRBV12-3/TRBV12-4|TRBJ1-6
CASSLLKRALHF
TGTGCCAGCAGTCTCCTTAAGAGGGCCCTCCACTTT
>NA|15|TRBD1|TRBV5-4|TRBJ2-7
CASSAGQVSSYEQYF
TGTGCCAGCAGCGCCGGACAGGTCTCATCCTACGAGCAGTACTTC
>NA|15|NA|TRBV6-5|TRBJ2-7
CASSYSKGSPYEQYF
TGTGCCAGCAGTTACTCGAAGGGATCCCCCTACGAGCAGTACTTC
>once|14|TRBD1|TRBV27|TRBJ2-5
CASSPSGTGETQYF
TGTGCCAGCAGTCCCTCCGGGACAGGAGAGACCCAGTACTTC
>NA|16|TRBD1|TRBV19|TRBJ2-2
CASNNRDRGPTGELFF
TGTGCCAGTAACAACCGGGACAGGGGGCCGACCGGGGAGCTGTTTTTT
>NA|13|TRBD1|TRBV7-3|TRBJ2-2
CASHEQGTGELFF
TGTGCCAGCCACGAACAGGGGACCGGGGAGCTGTTTTTT
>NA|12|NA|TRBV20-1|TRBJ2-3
CSAREGTDTQYF
TGCAGTGCTAGGGAAGGCACAGATACGCAGTATTTT
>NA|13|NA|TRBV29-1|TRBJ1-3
CSVTSQVGNTIYF
TGCAGCGTAACCAGCCAAGTGGGAAACACCATATATTTT
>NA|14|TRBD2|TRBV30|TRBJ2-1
CAWRLAGGPHEQFF
TGTGCCTGGAGACTAGCGGGGGGGCCCCATGAGCAGTTCTTC
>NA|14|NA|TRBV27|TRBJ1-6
CASSFQGSNSPLHF
TGTGCCAGCAGTTTTCAGGGAAGTAATTCACCCCTCCACTTT
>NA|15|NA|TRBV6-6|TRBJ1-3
CASSQGDLSGNTIYF
TGTGCCAGCAGTCAGGGCGATCTCTCTGGAAACACCATATATTTT
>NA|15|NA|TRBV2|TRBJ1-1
CASSEYGIMNTEAFF
TGTGCCAGCAGTGAATACGGGATCATGAACACTGAAGCTTTCTTT
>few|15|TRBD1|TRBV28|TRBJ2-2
CASSLGTANTGELFF
TGTGCCAGCAGCCTAGGGACAGCGAACACCGGGGAGCTGTTTTTT
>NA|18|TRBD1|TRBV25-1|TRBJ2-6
CASSELDRIPSGANVLTF
TGTGCCAGCAGTGAGTTGGACAGGATCCCCTCTGGGGCCAACGTCCTGACTTTC
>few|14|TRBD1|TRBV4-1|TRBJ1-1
CASSHFYRTGEAFF
TGCGCCAGCAGCCACTTTTATAGGACAGGTGAAGCTTTCTTT
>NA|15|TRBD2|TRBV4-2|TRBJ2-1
CASSLRLAGNNEQFF
TGTGCCAGCAGCCTCAGACTAGCGGGAAACAATGAGCAGTTCTTC
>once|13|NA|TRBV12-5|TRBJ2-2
CASGLSGTGELFF
TGTGCTAGTGGTTTGAGCGGCACCGGGGAGCTGTTTTTT
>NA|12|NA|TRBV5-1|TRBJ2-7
CASSRGGDEQYF
TGCGCCAGCAGCAGGGGGGGGGACGAGCAGTACTTC
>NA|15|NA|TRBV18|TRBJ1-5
CASSPDRSINQPQHF
TGTGCCAGCTCACCAGACAGGTCCATTAATCAGCCCCAGCATTTT
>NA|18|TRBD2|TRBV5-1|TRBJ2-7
CASSSGLAGDILNYEQYF
TGCGCCAGCAGCTCGGGGCTAGCGGGGGATATACTTAACTACGAGCAGTACTTC
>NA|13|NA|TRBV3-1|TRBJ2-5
CASSPTRMETQYF
TGTGCCAGCAGCCCTACTAGGATGGAGACCCAGTACTTC
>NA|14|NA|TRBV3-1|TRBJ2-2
CASSPRQNTGELFF
TGTGCCAGCAGCCCCAGACAGAACACCGGGGAGCTGTTTTTT
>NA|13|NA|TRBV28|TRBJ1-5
CASAGPGDQPQHF
TGTGCCAGCGCGGGGCCTGGGGATCAGCCCCAGCATTTT
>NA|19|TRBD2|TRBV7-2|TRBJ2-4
CASSKGLAGGPGAKNIQYF
TGTGCCAGCAGCAAGGGACTAGCGGGGGGGCCAGGGGCCAAAAACATTCAGTACTTC
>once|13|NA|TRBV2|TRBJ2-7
CASKVELGYEQYF
TGTGCCAGCAAGGTGGAGCTCGGCTACGAGCAGTACTTC
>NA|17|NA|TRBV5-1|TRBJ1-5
CASSPFGVGASNQPQHF
TGCGCCAGCAGCCCCTTCGGTGTGGGGGCTAGCAATCAGCCCCAGCATTTT
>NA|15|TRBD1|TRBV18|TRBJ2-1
CASSSGTGGLDEQFF
TGTGCCAGCTCGTCCGGGACAGGGGGCTTGGATGAGCAGTTCTTC
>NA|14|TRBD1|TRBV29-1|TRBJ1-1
CSVEVGQLNTEAFF
TGCAGCGTTGAAGTGGGACAGTTGAACACTGAAGCTTTCTTT
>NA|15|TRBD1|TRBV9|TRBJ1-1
CASSGGQGVNTEAFF
TGTGCCAGCAGCGGGGGACAGGGAGTGAACACTGAAGCTTTCTTT
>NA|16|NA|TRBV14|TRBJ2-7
CASSQGRRGRSYEQYF
TGTGCCAGCAGCCAAGGGAGGCGGGGGCGGTCCTACGAGCAGTACTTC
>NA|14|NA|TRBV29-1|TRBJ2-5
CSVEKGEGGETQYF
TGCAGCGTTGAGAAGGGGGAGGGTGGAGAGACCCAGTACTTC
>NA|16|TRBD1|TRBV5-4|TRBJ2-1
CASSSPIGQGNNEQFF
TGTGCCAGCAGCTCCCCGATAGGACAGGGCAACAATGAGCAGTTCTTC
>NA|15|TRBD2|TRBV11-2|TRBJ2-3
CASSYRTSGADTQYF
TGTGCCAGCAGCTACAGGACTAGCGGGGCAGATACGCAGTATTTT
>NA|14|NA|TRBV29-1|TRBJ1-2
CSVGSSGGLYGYTF
TGCAGCGTAGGATCCTCAGGCGGGCTCTATGGCTACACCTTC
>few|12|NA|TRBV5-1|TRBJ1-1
CASSFGGAEAFF
TGCGCCAGCAGCTTTGGGGGGGCTGAAGCTTTCTTT
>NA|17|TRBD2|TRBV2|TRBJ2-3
CASSEARRGVSTDTQYF
TGTGCCAGCAGTGAAGCGAGGCGGGGGGTAAGCACAGATACGCAGTATTTT
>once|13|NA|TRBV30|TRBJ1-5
CAWSVRSNQPQHF
TGTGCCTGGAGTGTACGTAGCAATCAGCCCCAGCATTTT
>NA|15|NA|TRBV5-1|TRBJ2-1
CASRPGPTGYNEQFF
TGCGCCAGCAGGCCGGGACCAACGGGTTACAATGAGCAGTTCTTC
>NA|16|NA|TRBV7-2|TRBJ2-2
CASRGGGGALTGELFF
TGTGCCAGCAGGGGCGGAGGGGGGGCCCTCACCGGGGAGCTGTTTTTT
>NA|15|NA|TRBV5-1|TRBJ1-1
CASSLAARSNTEAFF
TGCGCCAGCAGCTTGGCGGCACGCTCGAACACTGAAGCTTTCTTT
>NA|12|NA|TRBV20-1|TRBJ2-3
CSARAGPDTQYF
TGCAGTGCTAGGGCTGGACCAGATACGCAGTATTTT
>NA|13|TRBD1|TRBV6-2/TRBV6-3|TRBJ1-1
CASRRQGGTEAFF
TGTGCCAGCAGGAGACAGGGAGGGACTGAAGCTTTCTTT
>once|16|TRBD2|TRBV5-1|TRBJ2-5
CASSLGASGVKETQYF
TGCGCCAGCAGCTTGGGGGCTAGCGGGGTGAAAGAGACCCAGTACTTC
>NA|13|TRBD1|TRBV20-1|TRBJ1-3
CSASTGAGNTIYF
TGCAGTGCTAGTACAGGGGCTGGAAACACCATATATTTT
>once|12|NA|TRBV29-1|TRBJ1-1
CSVAKMNTEAFF
TGCAGCGTTGCGAAGATGAACACTGAAGCTTTCTTT
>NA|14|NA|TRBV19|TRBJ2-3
CASSWQGNTDTQYF
TGTGCCAGTAGTTGGCAGGGGAACACAGATACGCAGTATTTT
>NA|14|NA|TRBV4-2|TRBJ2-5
CASSQGGGQETQYF
TGTGCCAGCAGCCAAGGCGGCGGACAAGAGACCCAGTACTTC
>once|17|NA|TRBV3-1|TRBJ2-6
CASSQTGPHSGANVLTF
TGTGCCAGCAGCCAGACAGGACCGCACTCTGGGGCCAACGTCCTGACTTTC
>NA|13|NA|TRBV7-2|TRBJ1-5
CASSFGYNQPQHF
TGTGCCAGCAGCTTCGGGTACAATCAGCCCCAGCATTTT
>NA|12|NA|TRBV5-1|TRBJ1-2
CASRSPGASYTF
TGCGCCAGCAGGTCGCCGGGGGCGAGCTACACCTTC